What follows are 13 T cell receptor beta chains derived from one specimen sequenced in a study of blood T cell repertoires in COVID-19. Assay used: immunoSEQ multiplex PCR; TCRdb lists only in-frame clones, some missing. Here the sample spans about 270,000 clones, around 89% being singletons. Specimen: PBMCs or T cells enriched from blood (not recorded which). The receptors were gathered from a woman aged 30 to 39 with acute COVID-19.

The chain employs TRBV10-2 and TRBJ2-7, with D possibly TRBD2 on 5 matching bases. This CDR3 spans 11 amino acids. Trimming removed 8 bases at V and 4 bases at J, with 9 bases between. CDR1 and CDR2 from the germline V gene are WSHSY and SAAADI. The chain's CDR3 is CASLGDYEQYF. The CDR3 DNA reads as TGCGCCAGCTTGGGAGATTACGAGCAGTACTTC.

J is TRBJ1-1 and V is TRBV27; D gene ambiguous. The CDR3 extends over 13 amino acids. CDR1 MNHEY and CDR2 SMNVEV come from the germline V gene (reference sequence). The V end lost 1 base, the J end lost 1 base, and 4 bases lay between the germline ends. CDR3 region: CASSLYRNTEAFF. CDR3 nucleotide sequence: TGTGCCAGCAGTTTATACAGGAACACTGAAGCTTTCTTT.

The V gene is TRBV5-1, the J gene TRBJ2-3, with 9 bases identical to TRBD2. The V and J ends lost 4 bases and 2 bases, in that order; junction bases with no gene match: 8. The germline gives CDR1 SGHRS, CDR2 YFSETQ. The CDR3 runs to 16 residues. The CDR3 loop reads CASSDGSGSPTDTQYF. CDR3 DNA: TGCGCCAGCAGCGACGGTAGCGGGAGTCCCACAGATACGCAGTATTTT.

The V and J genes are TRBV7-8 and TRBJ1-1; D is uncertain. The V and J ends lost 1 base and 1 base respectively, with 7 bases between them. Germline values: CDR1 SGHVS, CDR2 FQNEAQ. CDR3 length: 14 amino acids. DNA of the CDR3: TGTGCCAGCAGCTTAGGGTCTACGAACACTGAAGCTTTCTTT. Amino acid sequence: CASSLGSTNTEAFF.

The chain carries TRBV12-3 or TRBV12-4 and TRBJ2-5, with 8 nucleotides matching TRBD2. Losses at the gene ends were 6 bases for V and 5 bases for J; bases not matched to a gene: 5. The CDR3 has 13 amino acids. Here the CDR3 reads CASRAAGGETQYF. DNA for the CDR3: TGTGCCAGCAGGGCGGCGGGAGGCGAGACCCAGTACTTC.

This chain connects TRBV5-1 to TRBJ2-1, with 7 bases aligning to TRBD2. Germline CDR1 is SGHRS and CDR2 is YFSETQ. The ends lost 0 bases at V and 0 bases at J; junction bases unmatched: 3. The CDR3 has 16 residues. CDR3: CASSLAGGSSYNEQFF. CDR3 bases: TGCGCCAGCAGCTTGGCTGGCGGGAGCTCCTACAATGAGCAGTTCTTC.

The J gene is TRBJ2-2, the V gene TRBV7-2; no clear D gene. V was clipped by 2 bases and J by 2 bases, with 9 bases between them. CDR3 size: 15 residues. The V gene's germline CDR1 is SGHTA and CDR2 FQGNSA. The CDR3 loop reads CASSLSQINTGELFF. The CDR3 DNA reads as TGTGCCAGCAGCTTATCACAAATTAACACCGGGGAGCTGTTTTTT. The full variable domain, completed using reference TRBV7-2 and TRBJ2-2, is GAGVSQSPSNKVTEKGKDVELRCDPISGHTALYWYRQSLGQGLEFLIYFQGNSAPDKSGLPSDRFSAERTGGSVSTLTIQRTQQEDSAVYLCASSLSQINTGELFFGEGSRLTVL.

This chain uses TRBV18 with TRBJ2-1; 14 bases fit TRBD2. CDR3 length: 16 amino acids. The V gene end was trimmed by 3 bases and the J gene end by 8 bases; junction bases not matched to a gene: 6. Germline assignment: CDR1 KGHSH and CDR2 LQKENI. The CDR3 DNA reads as TGTGCCAGCTCACCCAAGACTAGCGGGAGGGCCGATGAGCAGTTCTTC. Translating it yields CASSPKTSGRADEQFF. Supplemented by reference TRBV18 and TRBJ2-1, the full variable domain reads NAGVMQNPRHLVRRRGQEARLRCSPMKGHSHVYWYRQLPEEGLKFMVYLQKENIIDESGMPKERFSAEFPKEGPSILRIQQVVRGDSAAYFCASSPKTSGRADEQFFGPGTRLTVL.

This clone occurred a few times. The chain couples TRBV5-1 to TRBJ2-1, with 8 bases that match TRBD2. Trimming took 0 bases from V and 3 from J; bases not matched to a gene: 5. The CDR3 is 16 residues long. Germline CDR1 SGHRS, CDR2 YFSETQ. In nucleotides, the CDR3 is TGCGCCAGCAGCTTGGCCCCCGCGGGAGGCTACAATGAGCAGTTCTTC. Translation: CASSLAPAGGYNEQFF. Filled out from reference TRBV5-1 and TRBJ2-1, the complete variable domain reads KAGVTQTPRYLIKTRGQQVTLSCSPISGHRSVSWYQQTPGQGLQFLFEYFSETQRNKGNFPGRFSGRQFSNSRSEMNVSTLELGDSALYLCASSLAPAGGYNEQFFGPGTRLTVL.

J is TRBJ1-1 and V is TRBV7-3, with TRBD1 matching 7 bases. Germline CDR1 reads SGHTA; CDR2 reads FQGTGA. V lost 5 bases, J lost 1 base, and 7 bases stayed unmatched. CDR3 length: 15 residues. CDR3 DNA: TGTGCCAGCAGCGCATCGGGACAGCAGAACACTGAAGCTTTCTTT. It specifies CASSASGQQNTEAFF. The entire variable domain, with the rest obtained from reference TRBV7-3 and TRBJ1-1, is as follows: GAGVSQTPSNKVTEKGKYVELRCDPISGHTALYWYRQSLGQGPEFLIYFQGTGAADDSGLPNDRFFAVRPEGSVSTLKIQRTERGDSAVYLCASSASGQQNTEAFFGQGTRLTVV.

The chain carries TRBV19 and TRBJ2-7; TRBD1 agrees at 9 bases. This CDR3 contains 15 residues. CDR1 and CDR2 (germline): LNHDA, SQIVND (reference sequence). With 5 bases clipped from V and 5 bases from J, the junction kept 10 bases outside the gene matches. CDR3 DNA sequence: TGTGCCAGTAGTCAAGGGGGGGACAGGGTTCACGAGCAGTACTTC. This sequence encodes CASSQGGDRVHEQYF.

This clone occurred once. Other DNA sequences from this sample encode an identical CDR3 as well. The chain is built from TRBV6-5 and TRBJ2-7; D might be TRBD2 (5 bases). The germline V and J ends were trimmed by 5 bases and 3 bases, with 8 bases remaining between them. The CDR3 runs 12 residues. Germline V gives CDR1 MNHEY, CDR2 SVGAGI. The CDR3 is CASSRTVYEQYF. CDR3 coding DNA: TGTGCCAGCAGTCGGACTGTCTACGAGCAGTACTTC.

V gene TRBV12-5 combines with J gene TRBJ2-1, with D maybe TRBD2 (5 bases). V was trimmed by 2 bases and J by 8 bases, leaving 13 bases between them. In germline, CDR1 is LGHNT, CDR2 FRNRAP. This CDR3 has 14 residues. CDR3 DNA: TGTGCTAGTGGTTTGACCCCCGGCGGGTATGAGCAGTTCTTC. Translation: CASGLTPGGYEQFF.